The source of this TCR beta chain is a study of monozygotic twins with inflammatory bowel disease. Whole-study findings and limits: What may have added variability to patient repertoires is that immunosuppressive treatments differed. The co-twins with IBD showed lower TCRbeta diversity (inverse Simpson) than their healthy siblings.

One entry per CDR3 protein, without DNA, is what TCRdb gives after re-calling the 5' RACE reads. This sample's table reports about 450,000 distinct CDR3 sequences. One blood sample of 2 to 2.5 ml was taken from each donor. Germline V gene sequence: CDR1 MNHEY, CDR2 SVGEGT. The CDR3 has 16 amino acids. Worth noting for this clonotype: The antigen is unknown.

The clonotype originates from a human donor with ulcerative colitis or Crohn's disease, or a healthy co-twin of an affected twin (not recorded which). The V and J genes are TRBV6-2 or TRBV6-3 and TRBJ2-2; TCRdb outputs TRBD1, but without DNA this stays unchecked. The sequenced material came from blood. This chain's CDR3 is CASSGSGVSGTGELFF.